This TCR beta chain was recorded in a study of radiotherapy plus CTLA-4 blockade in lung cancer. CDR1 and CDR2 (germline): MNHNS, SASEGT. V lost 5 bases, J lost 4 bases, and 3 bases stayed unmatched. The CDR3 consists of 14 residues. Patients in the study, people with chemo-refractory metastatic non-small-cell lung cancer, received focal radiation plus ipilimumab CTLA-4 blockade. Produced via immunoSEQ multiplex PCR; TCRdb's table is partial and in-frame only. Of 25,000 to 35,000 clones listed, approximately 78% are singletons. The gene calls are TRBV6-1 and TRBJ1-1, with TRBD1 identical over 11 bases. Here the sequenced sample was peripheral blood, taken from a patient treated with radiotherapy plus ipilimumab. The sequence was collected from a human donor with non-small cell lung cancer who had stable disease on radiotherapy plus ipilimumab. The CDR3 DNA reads TGTGCCAGCAGTATCGGGACAGGGGGCACTGAAGCTTTCTTT. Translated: CASSIGTGGTEAFF.